The 13 T cell receptor beta chains listed next were all sequenced from one sample in a study of graft-versus-host responses after intestinal transplantation. Sequencing was performed with immunoSEQ multiplex PCR; in TCRdb, only in-frame clones are kept and a portion is missing. The sample shows around 67,000 clones, under 90% of them seen only once. Their target antigens are unknown. This specimen was unstimulated CD4+ T cells sorted from spleen or lymph node cells, taken before transplant. The receptors stem from a human donor who was the organ donor for an intestinal transplant.

The chain carries TRBV7-9 and TRBJ2-2; 7 nucleotides align to TRBD2. This CDR3 spans 18 amino acids. Germline CDR1 is SEHNR and CDR2 is FQNEAQ (reference sequence). With V trimmed by 5 bases and J by 0 bases, 12 bases remained unmatched. Written as DNA, the CDR3 is TGTGCCAGCAGCCCCTTGGGGGGGACCACCTCGAACACCGGGGAGCTGTTTTTT. Its protein is CASSPLGGTTSNTGELFF.

The chain couples TRBV5-6 to TRBJ1-3; D gene ambiguous. Germline CDR1 is SGHDT and CDR2 is YYEEEE. The length of the CDR3 is 12 residues. CDR3 bases: TGTGCTATCGTATGTGCGGGAAACACCATATATTTT. Protein sequence: CAIVCAGNTIYF.

This clone was seen once. The chain is built from TRBV5-1 and TRBJ1-4, with 8 bases that match TRBD1. Looked up from germline, CDR1 is SGHRS and CDR2 is YFSETQ. The CDR3 contains 15 residues. Trimming at V came to 5 bases and at J to 5 bases, leaving 8 bases not matched to a gene. The CDR3 sequence is CASSYRQGLNEKLFF. The CDR3 coding sequence is TGCGCCAGCAGTTACCGACAGGGGTTGAATGAAAAACTGTTTTTT.

The chain couples TRBV9 to TRBJ2-5; 10 nucleotides align to TRBD2. J gave up 1 base and V 0 bases, and 3 bases lay outside the gene matches. Germline V gives CDR1 SGDLS, CDR2 YYNGEE. The CDR3 sequence is 16 residues long. The CDR3 loop reads CASSVAASGGQETQYF. In DNA form, the CDR3 reads TGTGCCAGCAGCGTAGCGGCTAGCGGGGGCCAAGAGACCCAGTACTTC.

This clone was found a few times. The rearrangement uses TRBV5-1 and TRBJ2-5, with 7 bases lining up with TRBD1. Germline CDR1 SGHRS, CDR2 YFSETQ. With V trimmed by 3 bases and J by 4 bases, 6 bases remained unmatched. The CDR3 is made up of 14 amino acids. CDR3 bases: TGCGCCAGCAGCTATGCAGGGGGTCGAGAGACCCAGTACTTC. It encodes CASSYAGGRETQYF.

Concerning this clone: A junction boundary mismatches the germline segment, possibly from a read error. The rearrangement uses TRBV9 and TRBJ1-2; a weak D match, TRBD1 (6 bases). The CDR3 sequence is 12 residues long. CDR1 and CDR2 from the germline V gene are SGDLS and YYNGEE. The chain's CDR3 is CASSPTRGGVIF. The CDR3 region has the DNA TGTGCCAGCAGCCCGACGAGGGGGGGGGTTATCTTC.

The chain has TRBV7-2 and TRBJ1-5, with TRBD1 as a possible D gene (6 bases). In germline, CDR1 is SGHTA, CDR2 FQGNSA. The CDR3 length is 16 residues. V was shortened by 4 bases and J by 1 base, with 14 bases between the two germline ends. The CDR3 DNA is TGTGCCAGCAGCTCCATTGGGGGGGCGAGCAATCAGCCCCAGCATTTT. Protein: CASSSIGGASNQPQHF. The full variable domain, with the rest looked up from reference TRBV7-2 and TRBJ1-5, is GAGVSQSPSNKVTEKGKDVELRCDPISGHTALYWYRQSLGQGLEFLIYFQGNSAPDKSGLPSDRFSAERTGGSVSTLTIQRTQQEDSAVYLCASSSIGGASNQPQHFGDGTRLSIL.

V usage is TRBV19 and J usage is TRBJ2-1; 9 nucleotides agree with TRBD1. J gave up 1 base and V 8 bases, and 6 bases lay outside the gene matches. The CDR3 sequence is 15 residues long. CDR1 and CDR2 from the germline V gene are LNHDA and SQIVND (reference sequence). DNA for the CDR3: TGTGCCAGTCGGGACAGGGATACATCCTACAATGAGCAGTTCTTC. As protein: CASRDRDTSYNEQFF.

The rearrangement joins TRBV7-3 to TRBJ1-1; D call uncertain. CDR1 SGHTA and CDR2 FQGTGA come from the germline V gene. V was shortened by 2 bases and J by 2 bases, with 9 bases between the two germline ends. The CDR3 runs 14 residues. The chain's CDR3 is CASSLGGFNTEAFF. The DNA of the CDR3 is TGTGCCAGCAGCTTAGGAGGGTTCAACACTGAAGCTTTCTTT. Based on the CDR3 plus reference TRBV7-3 and TRBJ1-1, the full variable domain is GAGVSQTPSNKVTEKGKYVELRCDPISGHTALYWYRQSLGQGPEFLIYFQGTGAADDSGLPNDRFFAVRPEGSVSTLKIQRTERGDSAVYLCASSLGGFNTEAFFGQGTRLTVV.

This sequence joins TRBV6-5 and TRBJ1-1; TRBD1 is a possible D gene (5 bases). Germline assignment: CDR1 MNHEY and CDR2 SVGAGI. Trimming removed 6 bases at V and 0 bases at J, with 11 bases between. The CDR3 totals 14 residues. The CDR3 coding sequence is TGTGCCAGCAGCCTAGGGGTGGTGAACACTGAAGCTTTCTTT. Translation gives CASSLGVVNTEAFF.

V usage is TRBV19 and J usage is TRBJ1-2; no clear D. Germline V gives CDR1 LNHDA, CDR2 SQIVND (reference sequence). The germline V and J ends were trimmed by 7 bases and 2 bases, with 8 bases remaining between them. CDR3 length: 12 residues. In DNA, the CDR3 is TGTGCCAGTACCGGGGAGAACTATGGCTACACCTTC. This gives the protein CASTGENYGYTF.

This sequence joins TRBV19 and TRBJ2-6; D gene unclear. The CDR3 has 17 residues. Trimming removed 0 bases at V and 3 bases at J, with 12 bases between. Germline assignment: CDR1 LNHDA and CDR2 SQIVND (reference sequence). The CDR3 nucleotides are TGTGCCAGTAGTATAGATAAGTATCCTAGTGGGGCCAACGTCCTGACTTTC. Translation: CASSIDKYPSGANVLTF.

The chain recombines TRBV28 with TRBJ1-2; weak D call: TRBD1 (6 bases). The CDR3 sequence is 17 residues long. V gave up 5 bases and J gave up 2 bases, with 21 bases separating them. Germline loops: CDR1 MDHEN, CDR2 SYDVKM. The CDR3 bases are TGTGCCAGCAGTCCCCCCTCCCTAACAGGGCTCAACTATGGCTACACCTTC. Translated, it gives CASSPPSLTGLNYGYTF.